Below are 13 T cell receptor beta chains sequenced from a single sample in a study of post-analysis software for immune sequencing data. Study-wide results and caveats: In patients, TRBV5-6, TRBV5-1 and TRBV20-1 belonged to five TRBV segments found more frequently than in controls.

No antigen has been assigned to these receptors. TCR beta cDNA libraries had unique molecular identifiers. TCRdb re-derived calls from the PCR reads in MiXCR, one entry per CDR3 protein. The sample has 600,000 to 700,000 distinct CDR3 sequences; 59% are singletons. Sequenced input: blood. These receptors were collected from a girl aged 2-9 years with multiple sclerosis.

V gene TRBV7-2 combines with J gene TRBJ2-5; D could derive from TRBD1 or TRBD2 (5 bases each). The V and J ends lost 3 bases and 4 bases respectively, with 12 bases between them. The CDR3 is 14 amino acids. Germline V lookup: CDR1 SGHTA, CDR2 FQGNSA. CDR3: CASSFDTGTETQYF. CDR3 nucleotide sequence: TGTGCCAGCAGCTTCGATACCGGGACAGAGACCCAGTACTTC.

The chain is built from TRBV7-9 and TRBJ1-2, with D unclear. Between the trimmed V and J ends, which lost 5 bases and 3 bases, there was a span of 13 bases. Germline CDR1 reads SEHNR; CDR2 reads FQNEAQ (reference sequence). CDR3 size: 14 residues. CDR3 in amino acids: CASSQMEKDYGYTF. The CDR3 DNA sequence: TGTGCCAGCAGCCAGATGGAGAAAGACTATGGCTACACCTTC. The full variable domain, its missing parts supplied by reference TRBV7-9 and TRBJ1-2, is DTGVSQNPRHKITKRGQNVTFRCDPISEHNRLYWYRQTLGQGPEFLTYFQNEAQLEKSRLLSDRFSAERPKGSFSTLEIQRTEQGDSAMYLCASSQMEKDYGYTFGSGTRLTVV.

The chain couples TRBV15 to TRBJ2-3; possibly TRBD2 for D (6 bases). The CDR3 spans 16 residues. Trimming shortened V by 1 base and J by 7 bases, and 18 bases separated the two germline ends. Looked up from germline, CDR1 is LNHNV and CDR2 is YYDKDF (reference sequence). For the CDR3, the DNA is TGTGCCACCAGCAGAGCTCCTACGGGAGTACGAAATACGCAGTATTTT. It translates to CATSRAPTGVRNTQYF.

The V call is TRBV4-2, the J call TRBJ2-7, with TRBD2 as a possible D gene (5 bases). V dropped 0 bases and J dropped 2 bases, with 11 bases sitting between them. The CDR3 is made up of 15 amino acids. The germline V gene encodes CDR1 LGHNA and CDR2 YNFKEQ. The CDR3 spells CASSQENPLAYEQYF. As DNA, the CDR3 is TGTGCCAGCAGCCAAGAGAACCCACTAGCCTACGAGCAGTACTTC.

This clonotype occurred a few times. CDR3 residues: CASSLRAGGGEQFF. In DNA, the CDR3 is TGCGCCAGCAGCTTAAGGGCAGGGGGCGGTGAGCAGTTCTTC. The J gene is TRBJ2-1, the V gene TRBV5-1; 8 nucleotides agree with TRBD1. The germline gives CDR1 SGHRS, CDR2 YFSETQ. The CDR3 is 14 residues long. Trimming at V came to 2 bases and at J to 9 bases, leaving 7 bases not matched to a gene. The full variable domain, with the rest looked up from reference TRBV5-1 and TRBJ2-1, is KAGVTQTPRYLIKTRGQQVTLSCSPISGHRSVSWYQQTPGQGLQFLFEYFSETQRNKGNFPGRFSGRQFSNSRSEMNVSTLELGDSALYLCASSLRAGGGEQFFGPGTRLTVL.

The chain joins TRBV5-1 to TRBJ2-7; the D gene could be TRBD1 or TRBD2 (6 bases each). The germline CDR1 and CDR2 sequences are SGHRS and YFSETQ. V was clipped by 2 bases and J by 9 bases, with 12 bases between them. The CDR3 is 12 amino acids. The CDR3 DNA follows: TGCGCCAGCAGCTTCGAAGAGGGGGGGCAGTACTTC. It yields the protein CASSFEEGGQYF.

This CDR3 reads CASSEATGLGETQYF. The DNA for the CDR3 is TGTGCCAGCAGTGAAGCGACAGGGCTGGGTGAGACCCAGTACTTC. The chain recombines TRBV2 with TRBJ2-5; 7 nucleotides match TRBD1. Germline loops: CDR1 SNHLY, CDR2 FYNNEI. Trimming at V came to 0 bases and at J to 5 bases, leaving 6 bases not matched to a gene. This CDR3 has 15 amino acids.

The chain's CDR3 is CASVPLAGEGEQYF. The CDR3 DNA reads TGTGCCAGCGTGCCACTAGCGGGAGAGGGAGAGCAGTACTTC. V usage is TRBV6-5 and J usage is TRBJ2-7; 11 bases line up with TRBD2. The CDR3 is 14 amino acids. Germline lookup yields CDR1 MNHEY and CDR2 SVGAGI. V gave up 8 bases and J gave up 7 bases; unmatched junction bases: 10.

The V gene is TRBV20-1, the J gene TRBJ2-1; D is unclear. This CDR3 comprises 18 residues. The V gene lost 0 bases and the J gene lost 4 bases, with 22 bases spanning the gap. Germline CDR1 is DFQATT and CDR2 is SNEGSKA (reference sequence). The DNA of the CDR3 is TGCAGTGCTAGAGACCACGGGCAGTCATACACCGTTTACAATGAGCAGTTCTTC. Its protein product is CSARDHGQSYTVYNEQFF.

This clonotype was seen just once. CDR3 in DNA: TGTGCCAGCAGCCCACCGGGACAGGGGTTGGTAAATGAGCAGTTCTTC. This encodes CASSPPGQGLVNEQFF. The chain employs TRBV7-9 and TRBJ2-1; the match to TRBD1 covers 10 bases. V was pared by 5 bases and J by 7 bases, with 11 bases of the junction left unmatched. The CDR3 extends over 16 amino acids. Per germline, CDR1 SEHNR and CDR2 FQNEAQ (reference sequence).

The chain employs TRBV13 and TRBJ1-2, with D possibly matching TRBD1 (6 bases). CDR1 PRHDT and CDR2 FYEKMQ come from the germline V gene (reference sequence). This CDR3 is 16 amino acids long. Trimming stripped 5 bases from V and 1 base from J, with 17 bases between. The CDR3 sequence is CASSPPGGPDNYGYTF. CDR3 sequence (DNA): TGTGCCAGCAGCCCGCCCGGGGGGCCTGATAACTATGGCTACACCTTC.

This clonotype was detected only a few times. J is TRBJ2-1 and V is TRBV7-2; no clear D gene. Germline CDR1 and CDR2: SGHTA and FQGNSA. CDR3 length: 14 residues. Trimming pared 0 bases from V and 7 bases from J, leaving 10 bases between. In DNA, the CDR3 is TGTGCCAGCAGCTTAGCCTCGGGTTTGAATGAGCAGTTCTTC. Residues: CASSLASGLNEQFF.

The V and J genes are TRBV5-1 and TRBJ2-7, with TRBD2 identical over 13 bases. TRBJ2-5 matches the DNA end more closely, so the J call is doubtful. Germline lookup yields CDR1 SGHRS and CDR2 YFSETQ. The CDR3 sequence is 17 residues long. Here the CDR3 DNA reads TGCGCCAGCAGCTCCGGACTAGCGGGAGCATACGGGGAGACCCAGTACTTC. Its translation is CASSSGLAGAYGETQYF.